Below, 20 T cell receptor beta chains from the same sample are listed, as sequenced in a study of shared clonotypes between healthy human individuals. Clones were sequenced by immunoSEQ multiplex PCR, and TCRdb holds only the in-frame ones, with some missing. The sample records 1,400,000 or so clones, approximately 98.5% being singletons. Input material: naive CD4+ T cells sorted from blood. Subset here: CD45RA+ positively selected. These receptor sequences come from a man in his thirties or forties in good health.

The chain has TRBV28 and TRBJ1-1; possibly TRBD1 for D (6 bases). Trimming removed 5 bases from V and 11 bases from J, with 21 bases in between. This CDR3 comprises 14 residues. CDR1 MDHEN and CDR2 SYDVKM come from the germline V gene. In DNA form, the CDR3 reads TGTGCCAGCAGTCCAAACGGGGGGGCGAGAGGGGCTTTCTTT. Translated: CASSPNGGARGAFF. The complete variable domain, with remaining parts taken from reference TRBV28 and TRBJ1-1, reads DVKVTQSSRYLVKRTGEKVFLECVQDMDHENMFWYRQDPGLGLRLIYFSYDVKMKEKGDIPEGYSVSREKKERFSLILESASTNQTSMYLCASSPNGGARGAFFGQGTRLTVV.

V usage is TRBV9 and J usage is TRBJ1-1; no reliable D call. Trimming cost V 3 bases and J 0 bases, with 9 bases left between them. The CDR3 is 14 amino acids. Germline CDR1 and CDR2: SGDLS and YYNGEE. Here the CDR3 DNA reads TGTGCCAGCAGCGCACAGAGTATGAACACTGAAGCTTTCTTT. It specifies CASSAQSMNTEAFF. The variable domain in full, completed from reference TRBV9 and TRBJ1-1, reads DSGVTQTPKHLITATGQRVTLRCSPRSGDLSVYWYQQSLDQGLQFLIQYYNGEERAKGNILERFSAQQFPDLHSELNLSSLELGDSALYFCASSAQSMNTEAFFGQGTRLTVV.

The chain links TRBV30 to TRBJ2-3, with a weak D call TRBD1 (6 bases). Germline CDR1 GTSNPN, CDR2 SVGIG (reference sequence). This CDR3 has 15 amino acids. V was clipped by 5 bases and J by 2 bases, with 17 bases between them. CDR3 loop: CAWVGHRVDTDTQYF. The CDR3 DNA sequence: TGTGCCTGGGTGGGTCACAGGGTTGACACAGATACGCAGTATTTT.

J is TRBJ2-1 and V is TRBV5-4, with TRBD2 matching over 13 bases. Germline V CDR1 and CDR2: SGHNT, YYREEE (reference sequence). After removal of 4 bases from V and 4 bases from J, the junction contained 11 bases not matched to a gene. This CDR3 spans 18 amino acids. The CDR3 reads CASSPRTSGSAGYNEQFF. For the CDR3, the DNA is TGTGCCAGCAGCCCTAGGACTAGCGGGAGCGCGGGGTACAATGAGCAGTTCTTC.

This chain connects TRBV11-3 to TRBJ2-1; 8 nucleotides agree with TRBD2. From germline, CDR1 is SGHNT and CDR2 YENEEA. V was pared by 0 bases and J by 6 bases, with 13 bases of the junction left unmatched. The CDR3 extends over 18 amino acids. The CDR3 sequence is CASSLDLMAGGNSNEQFF. The CDR3 DNA is TGTGCCAGCAGCTTAGATCTGATGGCGGGAGGAAATAGCAATGAGCAGTTCTTC.

The chain is built from TRBV19 and TRBJ2-2; D is perhaps TRBD1 (6 bases). Germline assignment: CDR1 LNHDA and CDR2 SQIVND (reference sequence). The V end lost 2 bases, the J end lost 3 bases, and 10 bases lay between the germline ends. The CDR3 has 15 amino acids. The CDR3 nucleotides are TGTGCCAGTAGTATAAACGGACAGTACACCGGGGAGCTGTTTTTT. Translated: CASSINGQYTGELFF.

The rearrangement links TRBV28 to TRBJ1-2; 8 bases are shared with TRBD1. Trimming took 6 bases from V and 8 from J; bases not matched to a gene: 5. The CDR3 spans 12 residues. Germline values: CDR1 MDHEN, CDR2 SYDVKM. Here the CDR3 DNA reads TGTGCCAGCAGCATTAACAGGGGGGGCTACACCTTC. Protein sequence: CASSINRGGYTF.

V gene TRBV12-1 combines with J gene TRBJ2-7. TRBV12-1 has pseudogene status. The length of the CDR3 is 14 residues. The CDR3 is CASSFVDRAYEQYF. In nucleotides, the CDR3 is TGTGCCAGCAGCTTTGTGGACCGAGCCTACGAGCAGTACTTC.

The rearrangement uses TRBV7-9 and TRBJ1-1; no clear D. Trimming cost V 5 bases and J 11 bases, with 12 bases left between them. CDR1 is SEHNR and CDR2 is FQNEAQ in the germline V gene (reference sequence). This CDR3 is 11 amino acids long. The CDR3 nucleotides read TGTGCCAGCAGCGATGGAGGAGGGGCTTTCTTT. Encoded protein: CASSDGGGAFF.

V and J are TRBV18 and TRBJ2-3, with D perhaps TRBD2 (6 bases). The CDR3 is 13 amino acids. Per the germline V gene, CDR1 is KGHSH and CDR2 is LQKENI. Trimming stripped 3 bases from V and 6 bases from J, with 10 bases between. The CDR3 nucleotides read TGTGCCAGCTCACCTCAGGGAGGCGATACGCAGTATTTT. It encodes CASSPQGGDTQYF. Complete variable domain (other parts from reference TRBV18 and TRBJ2-3): NAGVMQNPRHLVRRRGQEARLRCSPMKGHSHVYWYRQLPEEGLKFMVYLQKENIIDESGMPKERFSAEFPKEGPSILRIQQVVRGDSAAYFCASSPQGGDTQYFGPGTRLTVL.

The CDR3 spells CASSPLISRKEQFF. CDR3 nucleotide sequence: TGTGCCAGCTCACCACTCATCTCTCGTAAGGAGCAGTTCTTC. The gene calls are TRBV18 and TRBJ2-1; D ambiguous. The CDR3 contains 14 residues. Germline CDR1 KGHSH, CDR2 LQKENI. V dropped 1 base and J dropped 10 bases, with 14 bases sitting between them.

The V and J genes are TRBV10-2 and TRBJ2-7, with D perhaps matching TRBD1 (6 bases). The CDR3 is made up of 15 amino acids. The V and J ends lost 6 bases and 4 bases respectively, with 19 bases between them. Germline-derived CDR1 and CDR2 are WSHSY and SAAADI. This CDR3 is CASSERDTAIYEQYF. For the CDR3, the DNA is TGCGCCAGCAGCGAAAGGGACACTGCAATTTACGAGCAGTACTTC.

This clone was found once. The genes are TRBV4-3 and TRBJ1-3, with unresolved D. Germline assignment: CDR1 LGHNA and CDR2 YSLEER. This CDR3 comprises 15 residues. The V end was cut by 1 base, the J end by 0 bases, with 7 bases between. The CDR3 loop reads CASSQAGLSGNTIYF. The CDR3 nucleotides read TGCGCCAGCAGCCAAGCTGGGCTCTCTGGAAACACCATATATTTT.

This chain uses TRBV6-5 with TRBJ2-7, with D hard to call. The CDR3 covers 11 residues. CDR1 is MNHEY, CDR2 SVGAGI, per germline. Trimming cost V 7 bases and J 5 bases, with 9 bases left between them. The CDR3 loop reads CASTLADEQYF. In nucleotides, the CDR3 is TGTGCCAGCACCCTCGCTGACGAGCAGTACTTC.

With respect to this clone: Other DNA sequences in the sample encode the same CDR3. V and J are TRBV5-4 and TRBJ2-5; D is uncertain. Trimming left V 2 bases short and J 2 bases short, with 4 bases between. CDR3 size: 12 residues. Germline CDR1 reads SGHNT; CDR2 reads YYREEE (reference sequence). This CDR3 reads CASSLPQETQYF. The CDR3 nucleotides read TGTGCCAGCAGCTTACCTCAAGAGACCCAGTACTTC.

The chain recombines TRBV5-1 with TRBJ2-2; D is uncertain. CDR3 length: 14 residues. Germline-derived CDR1 and CDR2 are SGHRS and YFSETQ. V lost 6 bases to trimming and J lost 4 bases, with 13 bases between them. The CDR3 sequence is CASKEGRRTGELFF. In DNA form, the CDR3 reads TGCGCCAGCAAAGAAGGGCGGCGCACCGGGGAGCTGTTTTTT.

This clone was picked up a small number of times. V is TRBV5-1 and J is TRBJ2-7, with D unclear. Germline loops: CDR1 SGHRS, CDR2 YFSETQ. The germline V and J ends were trimmed by 0 bases and 9 bases, with 19 bases remaining between them. The CDR3 covers 15 residues. The CDR3 is CASSLDPGTAKGQYF. The CDR3 nucleotides read TGCGCCAGCAGCTTGGATCCGGGCACGGCGAAGGGGCAGTACTTC. The whole variable domain, filled in from reference TRBV5-1 and TRBJ2-7, reads KAGVTQTPRYLIKTRGQQVTLSCSPISGHRSVSWYQQTPGQGLQFLFEYFSETQRNKGNFPGRFSGRQFSNSRSEMNVSTLELGDSALYLCASSLDPGTAKGQYFGPGTRLTVT.

This clone was seen only once. The chain joins TRBV6-1 to TRBJ2-7; D remains ambiguous. CDR1 MNHNS and CDR2 SASEGT come from the germline V gene. The CDR3 is made up of 11 amino acids. With 8 bases removed from V and 1 base from J, the gap between germline ends came to 6 bases. CDR3 sequence (DNA): TGTGCCAGCCACCTATCCTACGAGCAGTACTTC. It specifies CASHLSYEQYF.

On this clone: The sample has other DNA sequences that encode this CDR3 too. CDR3 in amino acids: CSVGGGNYGYTF. DNA of the CDR3: TGCAGCGTTGGGGGGGGTAATTATGGCTACACCTTC. The chain links TRBV29-1 to TRBJ1-2, with D tentatively TRBD1 (5 bases). The CDR3 consists of 12 residues. Trimming stripped 4 bases from V and 5 bases from J, with 11 bases between. The germline CDR1 and CDR2 sequences are SQVTM and ANQGSEA.

This chain links TRBV9 with TRBJ2-1; D is possibly TRBD2 (6 bases). The V gene's germline CDR1 is SGDLS and CDR2 YYNGEE. The CDR3 runs to 14 residues. Trimming left V 0 bases short and J 6 bases short, with 10 bases between. The CDR3 reads CASSVAGTPNEQFF. DNA for the CDR3: TGTGCCAGCAGCGTAGCCGGGACTCCCAATGAGCAGTTCTTC. Filled out from reference TRBV9 and TRBJ2-1, the complete variable domain reads DSGVTQTPKHLITATGQRVTLRCSPRSGDLSVYWYQQSLDQGLQFLIQYYNGEERAKGNILERFSAQQFPDLHSELNLSSLELGDSALYFCASSVAGTPNEQFFGPGTRLTVL.